Detailed here is one T cell receptor beta chain. The antigen remains unidentified. The entry originates in a study of shared clonotypes between healthy human individuals. Findings of the study overall: Shared across a few donors were around 5% of the naive CD4 clonotypes.

Germline trimming cut 5 bases from V and 3 bases from J; bases unmatched to any gene: 10. CDR1 is SEHNR, CDR2 FQNEAQ, per germline (reference sequence). This CDR3 is 16 amino acids long. Sequencing used immunoSEQ multiplex PCR; TCRdb keeps in-frame clones, though not all of them. The top ten hold more than 0.1% of the sample, which has millions of clones, roughly 96% seen once. The V call is TRBV7-9, the J call TRBJ2-1, with TRBD2 matching over 7 bases. The sequence was collected from a man in his late teens or twenties in good health. Sequencing used naive CD4+ T cells sorted from blood. As for subset: CD45RA+ positively selected. CDR3 coding DNA: TGTGCCAGCAGCCTCGACGGGGGGTTCATCTACAATGAGCAGTTCTTC. The encoded protein is CASSLDGGFIYNEQFF.